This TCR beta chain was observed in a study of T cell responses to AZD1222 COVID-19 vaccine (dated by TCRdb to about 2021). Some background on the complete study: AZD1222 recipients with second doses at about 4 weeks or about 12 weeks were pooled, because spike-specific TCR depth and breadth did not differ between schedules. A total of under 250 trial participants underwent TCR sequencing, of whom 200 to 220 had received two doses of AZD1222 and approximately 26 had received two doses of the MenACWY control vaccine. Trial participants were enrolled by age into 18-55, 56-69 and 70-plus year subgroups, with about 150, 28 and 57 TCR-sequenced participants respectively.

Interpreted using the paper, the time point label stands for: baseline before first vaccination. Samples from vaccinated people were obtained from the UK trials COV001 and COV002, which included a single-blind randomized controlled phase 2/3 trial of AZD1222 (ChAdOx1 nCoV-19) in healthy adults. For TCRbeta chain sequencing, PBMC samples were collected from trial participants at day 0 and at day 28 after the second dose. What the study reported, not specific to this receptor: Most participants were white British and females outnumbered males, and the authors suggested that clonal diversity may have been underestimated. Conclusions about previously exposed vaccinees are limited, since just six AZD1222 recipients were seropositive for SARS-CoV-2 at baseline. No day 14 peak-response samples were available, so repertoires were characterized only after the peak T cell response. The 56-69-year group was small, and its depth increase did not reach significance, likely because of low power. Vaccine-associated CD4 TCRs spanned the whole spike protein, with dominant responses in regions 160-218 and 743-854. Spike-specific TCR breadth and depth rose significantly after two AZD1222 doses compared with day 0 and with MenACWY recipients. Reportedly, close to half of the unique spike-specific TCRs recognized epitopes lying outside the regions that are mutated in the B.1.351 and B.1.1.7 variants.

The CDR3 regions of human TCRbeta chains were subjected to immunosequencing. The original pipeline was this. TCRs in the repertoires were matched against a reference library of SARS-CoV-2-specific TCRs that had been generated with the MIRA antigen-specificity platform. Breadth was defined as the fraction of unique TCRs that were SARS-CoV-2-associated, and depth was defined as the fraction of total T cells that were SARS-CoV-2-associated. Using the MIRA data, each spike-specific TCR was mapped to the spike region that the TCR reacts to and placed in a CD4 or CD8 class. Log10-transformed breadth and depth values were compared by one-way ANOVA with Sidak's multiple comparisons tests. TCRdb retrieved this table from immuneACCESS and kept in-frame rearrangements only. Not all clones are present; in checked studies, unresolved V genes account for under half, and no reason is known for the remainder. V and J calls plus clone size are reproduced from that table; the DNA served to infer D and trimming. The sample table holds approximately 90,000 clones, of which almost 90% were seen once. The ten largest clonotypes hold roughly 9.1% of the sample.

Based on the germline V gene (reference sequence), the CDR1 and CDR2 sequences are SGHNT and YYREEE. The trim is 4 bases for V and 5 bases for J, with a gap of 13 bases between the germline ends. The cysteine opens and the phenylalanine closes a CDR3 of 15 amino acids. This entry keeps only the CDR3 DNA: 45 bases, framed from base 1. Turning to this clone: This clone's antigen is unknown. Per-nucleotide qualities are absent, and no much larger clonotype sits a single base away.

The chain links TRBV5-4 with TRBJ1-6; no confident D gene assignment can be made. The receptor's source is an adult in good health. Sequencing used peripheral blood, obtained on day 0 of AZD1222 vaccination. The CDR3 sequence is CASSGFTSDNSPLHF. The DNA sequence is TGTGCCAGCAGCGGATTCACAAGCGATAATTCACCCCTCCACTTT.